A selection of T cell receptor beta chains follows, all from one sample in a study of blood T cell repertoires in COVID-19. Assay used: immunoSEQ multiplex PCR; TCRdb lists only in-frame clones, some missing. The table records about 120,000 clones, about 81% of them present only once. Sequenced sample: peripheral blood. These receptors were taken from a man between 65 and 85 years old with acute or convalescent COVID-19. Each CDR3 is given with its conserved first and last residue. The order of the fields is D gene, clone size, V gene, J gene, CDR3 protein, CDR3 DNA. D genes are given only for firm matches. Only some rows state a clone size, as once, few, many or a class for expanded clones.

d_gene: -; abundance: -; v_gene: TRBV5-1; j_gene: TRBJ2-4; CDR3aa: CASSTGQAKNIQYF; CDR3nt: TGCGCCAGCAGCACCGGACAGGCCAAAAACATTCAGTACTTC
d_gene: TRBD1; abundance: -; v_gene: TRBV6-5; j_gene: TRBJ1-2; CDR3aa: CASSYQGQGATSYTF; CDR3nt: TGTGCCAGCAGTTACCAGGGACAGGGGGCTACGAGCTACACCTTC
d_gene: -; abundance: -; v_gene: TRBV19; j_gene: TRBJ2-2; CDR3aa: CASSWRPIASTGELFF; CDR3nt: TGTGCCAGTAGTTGGAGGCCAATAGCTTCCACCGGGGAGCTGTTTTTT
d_gene: -; abundance: once; v_gene: TRBV24-1; j_gene: TRBJ2-1; CDR3aa: CATSDFDSPTYNEQFF; CDR3nt: TGTGCCACCAGTGACTTCGACTCGCCGACCTACAATGAGCAGTTCTTC
d_gene: -; abundance: -; v_gene: TRBV6-5; j_gene: TRBJ1-1; CDR3aa: CASSSTTGTEAFF; CDR3nt: TGTGCCAGCAGTTCCACGACAGGCACTGAAGCTTTCTTT
d_gene: -; abundance: once; v_gene: TRBV6-5; j_gene: TRBJ1-1; CDR3aa: CASSPTGNTEAFF; CDR3nt: TGTGCCAGCAGCCCGACAGGGAACACTGAAGCTTTCTTT
d_gene: -; abundance: -; v_gene: TRBV6-5; j_gene: TRBJ1-5; CDR3aa: CASSYSGEGSNQPQHF; CDR3nt: TGTGCCAGCAGTTACAGCGGGGAAGGTAGCAATCAGCCCCAGCATTTT
d_gene: TRBD1; abundance: -; v_gene: TRBV5-4; j_gene: TRBJ2-7; CDR3aa: CASSRDSLSYEQYF; CDR3nt: TGTGCCAGCAGCCGGGACAGTTTATCCTACGAGCAGTACTTC
d_gene: -; abundance: once; v_gene: TRBV11-2; j_gene: TRBJ1-5; CDR3aa: CASSDRGSNQPQHF; CDR3nt: TGTGCCAGCAGCGACCGGGGGTCGAATCAGCCCCAGCATTTT
d_gene: -; abundance: -; v_gene: TRBV12-2; j_gene: TRBJ2-2; CDR3aa: CASRPPDRGLTGELFF; CDR3nt: TGTGCAAGTCGCCCGCCGGACAGGGGTCTCACCGGGGAGCTGTTTTTT
d_gene: -; abundance: -; v_gene: TRBV5-1; j_gene: TRBJ2-7; CDR3aa: CASSLAVAYEQYF; CDR3nt: TGCGCCAGCAGCTTGGCCGTAGCCTACGAGCAGTACTTC
d_gene: -; abundance: -; v_gene: TRBV28; j_gene: TRBJ2-3; CDR3aa: CASSPPSPDTQYF; CDR3nt: TGTGCCAGCAGCCCCCCGTCCCCAGATACGCAGTATTTT
d_gene: -; abundance: -; v_gene: TRBV3-1/TRBV3-2; j_gene: TRBJ2-5; CDR3aa: CASSQEARELYF; CDR3nt: TGTGCCAGCAGCCAAGAGGCTCGGGAGTTGTACTTC
d_gene: -; abundance: few; v_gene: TRBV29-1; j_gene: TRBJ2-3; CDR3aa: CSVAHTRGTTDTQYF; CDR3nt: TGCAGCGTTGCCCATACTAGGGGGACCACAGATACGCAGTATTTT
d_gene: -; abundance: -; v_gene: TRBV5-1; j_gene: TRBJ2-1; CDR3aa: CASSLDDERTTKNEQFF; CDR3nt: TGCGCCAGCAGCTTAGATGACGAACGGACTACCAAGAATGAGCAGTTCTTC
d_gene: -; abundance: -; v_gene: TRBV5-1; j_gene: TRBJ1-5; CDR3aa: CASSLDSGTGQPQHF; CDR3nt: TGCGCCAGCAGCTTGGATTCGGGCACAGGGCAGCCCCAGCATTTT
d_gene: -; abundance: -; v_gene: TRBV5-1; j_gene: TRBJ2-6; CDR3aa: CASSLTAGSGANVLTF; CDR3nt: TGCGCCAGCAGCTTGACAGCCGGCTCTGGGGCCAACGTCCTGACTTTC
d_gene: -; abundance: -; v_gene: TRBV3-1/TRBV3-2; j_gene: TRBJ2-7; CDR3aa: CASSLAYSGAYEQYF; CDR3nt: TGTGCCAGCAGCCTCGCCTATTCTGGGGCATACGAGCAGTACTTC
d_gene: -; abundance: -; v_gene: TRBV12-3/TRBV12-4; j_gene: TRBJ2-7; CDR3aa: CASRASSYEQYF; CDR3nt: TGTGCCAGCAGGGCTAGCTCCTACGAGCAGTACTTC
d_gene: -; abundance: -; v_gene: TRBV6-1; j_gene: TRBJ2-7; CDR3aa: CASSENPRGPYEQYF; CDR3nt: TGTGCCAGCAGTGAAAACCCCCGCGGCCCCTACGAGCAGTACTTC
d_gene: -; abundance: -; v_gene: TRBV2; j_gene: TRBJ1-5; CDR3aa: CASQGRPSNQPQHF; CDR3nt: TGTGCCAGCCAGGGGCGGCCAAGCAATCAGCCCCAGCATTTT
d_gene: TRBD1; abundance: few; v_gene: TRBV3-1/TRBV3-2; j_gene: TRBJ1-1; CDR3aa: CASSQASRGDTEAFF; CDR3nt: TGTGCCAGCAGCCAAGCCTCCAGGGGGGACACTGAAGCTTTCTTT
d_gene: TRBD2; abundance: -; v_gene: TRBV5-1; j_gene: TRBJ2-3; CDR3aa: CASSVGTSGTDTQYF; CDR3nt: TGCGCCAGCAGCGTCGGGACTAGCGGCACAGATACGCAGTATTTT
d_gene: -; abundance: -; v_gene: TRBV7-9; j_gene: TRBJ1-1; CDR3aa: CASSSRGESTEAFF; CDR3nt: TGTGCCAGCAGCTCCAGGGGAGAGAGCACTGAAGCTTTCTTT
d_gene: TRBD2; abundance: -; v_gene: TRBV7-2; j_gene: TRBJ2-2; CDR3aa: CASSRGLAGGTGELFF; CDR3nt: TGTGCCAGCAGCCGCGGACTAGCGGGGGGAACCGGGGAGCTGTTTTTT
d_gene: TRBD1; abundance: -; v_gene: TRBV28; j_gene: TRBJ1-2; CDR3aa: CASRTGIYGYTF; CDR3nt: TGTGCCAGCAGGACAGGGATCTATGGCTACACCTTC
d_gene: -; abundance: -; v_gene: TRBV27; j_gene: TRBJ2-3; CDR3aa: CASRRLNTDTQYF; CDR3nt: TGTGCCAGCAGACGACTGAACACAGATACGCAGTATTTT
d_gene: -; abundance: -; v_gene: TRBV19; j_gene: TRBJ1-5; CDR3aa: CASKAFSGMGRNQPQHF; CDR3nt: TGTGCCAGCAAGGCTTTTTCAGGGATGGGCCGCAATCAGCCCCAGCATTTT
d_gene: -; abundance: -; v_gene: TRBV28; j_gene: TRBJ1-1; CDR3aa: CASLSYSGSEAFF; CDR3nt: TGTGCCAGCCTTTCCTACTCAGGCTCCGAAGCTTTCTTT
d_gene: -; abundance: once; v_gene: TRBV14; j_gene: TRBJ1-2; CDR3aa: CASSPGQHYGYTF; CDR3nt: TGTGCCAGCAGCCCGGGACAACACTATGGCTACACCTTC
d_gene: -; abundance: -; v_gene: TRBV30; j_gene: TRBJ1-1; CDR3aa: CAWRQVEAFF; CDR3nt: TGTGCCTGGAGACAGGTTGAAGCTTTCTTT
d_gene: -; abundance: -; v_gene: TRBV11-3; j_gene: TRBJ1-1; CDR3aa: CASSRGENTEAFF; CDR3nt: TGTGCCAGCAGCCGCGGGGAGAACACTGAAGCTTTCTTT
d_gene: -; abundance: once; v_gene: TRBV6-5; j_gene: TRBJ1-1; CDR3aa: CASSYGTKEAFF; CDR3nt: TGTGCCAGCAGTTACGGGACAAAGGAAGCTTTCTTT
d_gene: -; abundance: once; v_gene: TRBV10-3; j_gene: TRBJ1-3; CDR3aa: CAIRGGLNSGNTIYF; CDR3nt: TGTGCCATCAGGGGGGGACTGAACTCTGGAAACACCATATATTTT
d_gene: TRBD1; abundance: -; v_gene: TRBV11-2; j_gene: TRBJ2-2; CDR3aa: CASTQGRNTGELFF; CDR3nt: TGTGCCAGCACACAGGGGCGTAACACCGGGGAGCTGTTTTTT
d_gene: -; abundance: -; v_gene: TRBV28; j_gene: TRBJ1-2; CDR3aa: CASETVFDGYTF; CDR3nt: TGTGCCAGCGAGACAGTTTTCGATGGCTACACCTTC
d_gene: TRBD2; abundance: -; v_gene: TRBV3-1/TRBV3-2; j_gene: TRBJ2-7; CDR3aa: CASMASGAHEQYF; CDR3nt: TGTGCCAGCATGGCTAGCGGGGCCCACGAGCAGTACTTC
d_gene: -; abundance: once; v_gene: TRBV12-3/TRBV12-4; j_gene: TRBJ2-3; CDR3aa: CASSFHRDTQYF; CDR3nt: TGTGCCAGCAGTTTTCACCGGGATACGCAGTATTTT
d_gene: TRBD2; abundance: -; v_gene: TRBV9; j_gene: TRBJ2-1; CDR3aa: CASSVMGGPRNEQFF; CDR3nt: TGTGCCAGCAGCGTCATGGGAGGGCCAAGAAATGAGCAGTTCTTC
d_gene: -; abundance: -; v_gene: TRBV6-1; j_gene: TRBJ1-6; CDR3aa: CASSEQSSPVGSPLHF; CDR3nt: TGTGCCAGCAGTGAACAGAGCAGCCCTGTGGGCTCACCCCTCCACTTT